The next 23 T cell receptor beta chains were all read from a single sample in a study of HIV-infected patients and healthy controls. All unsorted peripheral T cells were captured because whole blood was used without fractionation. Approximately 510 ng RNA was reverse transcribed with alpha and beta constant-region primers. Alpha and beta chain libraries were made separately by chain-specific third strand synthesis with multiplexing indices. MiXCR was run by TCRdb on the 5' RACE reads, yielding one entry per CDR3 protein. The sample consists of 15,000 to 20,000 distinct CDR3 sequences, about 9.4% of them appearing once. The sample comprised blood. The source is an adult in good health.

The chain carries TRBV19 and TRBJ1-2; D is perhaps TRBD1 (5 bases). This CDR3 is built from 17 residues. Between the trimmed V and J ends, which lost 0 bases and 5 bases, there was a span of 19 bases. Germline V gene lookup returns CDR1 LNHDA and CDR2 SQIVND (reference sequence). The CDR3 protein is CASSIDAGTSGGYGYTF. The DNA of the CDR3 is TGTGCCAGTAGTATAGATGCGGGGACGTCGGGGGGTTATGGCTACACCTTC.

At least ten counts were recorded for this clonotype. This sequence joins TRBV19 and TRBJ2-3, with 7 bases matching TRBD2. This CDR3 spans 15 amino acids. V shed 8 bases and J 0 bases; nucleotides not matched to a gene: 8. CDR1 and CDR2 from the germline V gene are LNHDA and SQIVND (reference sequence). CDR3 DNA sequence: TGTGCCAGTGGGGAAACTAGCGCTAGCACAGATACGCAGTATTTT. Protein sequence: CASGETSASTDTQYF.

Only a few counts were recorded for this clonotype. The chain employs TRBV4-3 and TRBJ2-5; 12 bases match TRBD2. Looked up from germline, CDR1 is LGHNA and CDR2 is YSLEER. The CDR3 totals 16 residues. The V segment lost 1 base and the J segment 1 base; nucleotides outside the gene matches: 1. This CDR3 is CASSQGGLAGQETQYF. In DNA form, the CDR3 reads TGCGCCAGCAGCCAAGGGGGACTAGCGGGCCAAGAGACCCAGTACTTC.

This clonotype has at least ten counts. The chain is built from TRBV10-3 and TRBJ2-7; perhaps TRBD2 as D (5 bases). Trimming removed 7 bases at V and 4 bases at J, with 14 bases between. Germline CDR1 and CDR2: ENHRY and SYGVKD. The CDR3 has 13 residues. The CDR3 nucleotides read TGTGCCATCACCTCCCGGAGCGGATACGAGCAGTACTTC. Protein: CAITSRSGYEQYF.

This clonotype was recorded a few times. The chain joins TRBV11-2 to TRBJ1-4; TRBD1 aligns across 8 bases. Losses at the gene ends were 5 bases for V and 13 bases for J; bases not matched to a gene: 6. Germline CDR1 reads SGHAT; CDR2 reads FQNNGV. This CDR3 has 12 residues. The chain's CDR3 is CASSLDRVSLFF. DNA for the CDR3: TGTGCCAGCAGCCTGGACAGGGTTTCACTGTTTTTT.

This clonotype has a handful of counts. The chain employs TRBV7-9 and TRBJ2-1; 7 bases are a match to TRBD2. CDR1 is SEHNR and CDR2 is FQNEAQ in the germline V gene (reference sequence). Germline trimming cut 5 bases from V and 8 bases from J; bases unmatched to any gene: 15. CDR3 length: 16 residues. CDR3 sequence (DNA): TGTGCCAGCAGCCGTAAGGTCGGCGGGAGTGTCGATGAGCAGTTCTTC. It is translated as CASSRKVGGSVDEQFF.

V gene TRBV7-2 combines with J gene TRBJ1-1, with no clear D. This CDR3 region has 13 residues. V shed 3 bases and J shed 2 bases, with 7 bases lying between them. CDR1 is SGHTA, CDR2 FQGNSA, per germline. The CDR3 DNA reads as TGTGCCAGCAGCTTTGAAGGAAACACTGAAGCTTTCTTT. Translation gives CASSFEGNTEAFF.

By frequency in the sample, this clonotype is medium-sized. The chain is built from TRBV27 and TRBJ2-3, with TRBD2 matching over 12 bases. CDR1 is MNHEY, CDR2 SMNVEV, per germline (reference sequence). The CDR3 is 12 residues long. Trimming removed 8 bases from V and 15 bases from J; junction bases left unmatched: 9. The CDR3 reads CASGEGLAGQYF. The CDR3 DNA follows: TGTGCCAGCGGGGAAGGACTAGCGGGACAATATTTT.

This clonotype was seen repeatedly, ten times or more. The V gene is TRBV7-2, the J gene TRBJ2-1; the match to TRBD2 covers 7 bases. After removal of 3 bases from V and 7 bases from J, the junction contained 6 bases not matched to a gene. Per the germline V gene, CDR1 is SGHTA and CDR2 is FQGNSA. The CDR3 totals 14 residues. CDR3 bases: TGTGCCAGCAGCTTTACTAGCGCCTCAAATGAGCAGTTCTTC. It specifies CASSFTSASNEQFF.

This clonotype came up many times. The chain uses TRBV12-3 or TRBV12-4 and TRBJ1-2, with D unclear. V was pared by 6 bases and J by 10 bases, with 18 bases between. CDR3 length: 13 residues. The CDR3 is CASRTTNGKLYTF. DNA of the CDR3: TGTGCCAGCAGGACAACCAACGGGAAACTCTACACCTTC.

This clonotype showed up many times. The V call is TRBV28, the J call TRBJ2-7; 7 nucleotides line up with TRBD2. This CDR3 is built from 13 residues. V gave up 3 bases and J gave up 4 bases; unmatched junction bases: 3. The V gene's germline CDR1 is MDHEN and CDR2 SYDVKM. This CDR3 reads CASSFRGSYEQYF. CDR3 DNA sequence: TGTGCCAGCAGTTTTCGCGGGAGTTACGAGCAGTACTTC.

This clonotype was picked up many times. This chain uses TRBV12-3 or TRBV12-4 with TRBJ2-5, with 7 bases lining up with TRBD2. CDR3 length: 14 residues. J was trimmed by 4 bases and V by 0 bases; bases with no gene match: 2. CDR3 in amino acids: CASSLAGGSETQYF. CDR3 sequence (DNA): TGTGCCAGCAGTTTAGCGGGGGGGTCAGAGACCCAGTACTTC.

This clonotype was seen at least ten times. As DNA, the CDR3 is TGCAGTGGAGCGGGAGGAAGGGCAGATACGCAGTATTTT. Its protein is CSGAGGRADTQYF. The chain links TRBV20-1 to TRBJ2-3; TRBD2 matches at 9 bases. Germline assignment: CDR1 DFQATT and CDR2 SNEGSKA (reference sequence). This CDR3 contains 13 residues. V trimming: 7 bases; J trimming: 4 bases; junction bases outside the gene matches: 6.

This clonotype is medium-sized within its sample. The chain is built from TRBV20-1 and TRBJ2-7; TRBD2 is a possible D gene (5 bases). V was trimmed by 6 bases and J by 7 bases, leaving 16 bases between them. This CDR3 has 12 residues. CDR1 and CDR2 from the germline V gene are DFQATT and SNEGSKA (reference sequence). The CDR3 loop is CSALDPRVEQYF. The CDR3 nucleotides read TGCAGTGCATTGGACCCGCGGGTGGAGCAGTACTTC.

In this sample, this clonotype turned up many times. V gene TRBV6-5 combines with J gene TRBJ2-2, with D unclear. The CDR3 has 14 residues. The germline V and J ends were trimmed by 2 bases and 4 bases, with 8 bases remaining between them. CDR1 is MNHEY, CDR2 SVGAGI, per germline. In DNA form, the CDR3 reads TGTGCCAGCAGTTACCTCCAAGGCACCGGGGAGCTGTTTTTT. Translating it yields CASSYLQGTGELFF.

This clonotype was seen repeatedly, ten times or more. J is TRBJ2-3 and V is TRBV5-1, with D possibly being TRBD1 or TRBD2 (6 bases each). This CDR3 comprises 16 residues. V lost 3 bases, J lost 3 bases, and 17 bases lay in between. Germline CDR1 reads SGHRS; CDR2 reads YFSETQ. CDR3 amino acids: CASSSREWGATDTQYF. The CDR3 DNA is TGCGCCAGCAGCTCCCGAGAATGGGGGGCAACAGATACGCAGTATTTT. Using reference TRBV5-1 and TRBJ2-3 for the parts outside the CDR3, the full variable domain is KAGVTQTPRYLIKTRGQQVTLSCSPISGHRSVSWYQQTPGQGLQFLFEYFSETQRNKGNFPGRFSGRQFSNSRSEMNVSTLELGDSALYLCASSSREWGATDTQYFGPGTRLTVL.

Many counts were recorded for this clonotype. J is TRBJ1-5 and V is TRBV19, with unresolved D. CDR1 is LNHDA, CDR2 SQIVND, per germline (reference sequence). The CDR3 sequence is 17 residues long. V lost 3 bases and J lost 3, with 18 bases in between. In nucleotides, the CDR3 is TGTGCCAGTAGTATTACGAGTCTCTGGGAACACAATCAGCCCCAGCATTTT. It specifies CASSITSLWEHNQPQHF.

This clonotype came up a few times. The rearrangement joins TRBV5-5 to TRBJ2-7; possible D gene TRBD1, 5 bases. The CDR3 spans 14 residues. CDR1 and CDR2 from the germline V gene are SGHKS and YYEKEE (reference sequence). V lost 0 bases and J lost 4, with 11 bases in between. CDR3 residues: CASSLAPDNYEQYF. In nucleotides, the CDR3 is TGTGCCAGCAGCTTGGCCCCGGACAATTACGAGCAGTACTTC.

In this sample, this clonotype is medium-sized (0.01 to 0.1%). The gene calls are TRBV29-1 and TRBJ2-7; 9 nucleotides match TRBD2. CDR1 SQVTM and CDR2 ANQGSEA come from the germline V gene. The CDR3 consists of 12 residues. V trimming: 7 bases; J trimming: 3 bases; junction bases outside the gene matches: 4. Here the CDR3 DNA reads TGCAGCGGGGGGACTAGCTTCTACGAGCAGTACTTC. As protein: CSGGTSFYEQYF.

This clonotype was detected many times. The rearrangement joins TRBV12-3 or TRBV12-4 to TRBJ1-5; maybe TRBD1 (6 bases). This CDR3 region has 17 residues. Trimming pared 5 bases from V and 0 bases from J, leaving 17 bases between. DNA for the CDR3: TGTGCCAGCAGTCACGAAAACCAGGGGAATAGCAATCAGCCCCAGCATTTT. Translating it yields CASSHENQGNSNQPQHF.

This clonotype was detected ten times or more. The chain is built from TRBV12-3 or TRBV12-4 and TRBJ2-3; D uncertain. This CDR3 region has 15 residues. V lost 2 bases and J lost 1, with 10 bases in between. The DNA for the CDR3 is TGTGCCAGCAGTTTACCAGGTCCGCGCACAGATACGCAGTATTTT. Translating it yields CASSLPGPRTDTQYF.

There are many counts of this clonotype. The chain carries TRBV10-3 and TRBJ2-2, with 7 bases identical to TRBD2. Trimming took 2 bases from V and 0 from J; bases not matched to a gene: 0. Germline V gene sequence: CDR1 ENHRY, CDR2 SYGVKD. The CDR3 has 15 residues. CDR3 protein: CAISETSANTGELFF. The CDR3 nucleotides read TGTGCCATCAGTGAGACTAGCGCGAACACCGGGGAGCTGTTTTTT.

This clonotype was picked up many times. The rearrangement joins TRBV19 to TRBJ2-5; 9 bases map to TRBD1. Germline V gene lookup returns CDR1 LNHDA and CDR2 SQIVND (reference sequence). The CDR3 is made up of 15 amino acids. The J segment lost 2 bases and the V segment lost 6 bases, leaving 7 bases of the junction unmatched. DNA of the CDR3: TGTGCCAGTAGCAGGACAGGGGACCAACAAGAGACCCAGTACTTC. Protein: CASSRTGDQQETQYF.